Sequencing of this T cell receptor beta chain was carried out in a study of blood T cell repertoires in COVID-19. The ends were cut back, 8 bases at V and 1 base at J, with 13 bases in the middle. This CDR3 contains 14 residues. Per germline, CDR1 KGHSH and CDR2 LQKENI. This clone was counted once. The method was immunoSEQ multiplex PCR; TCRdb's version includes in-frame clones alone and lacks a portion of them. The sample holds 100,000 to 120,000 clones, roughly 79% seen once. Sequenced material: peripheral blood. The chain combines TRBV18 with TRBJ2-3; D possibly corresponds to TRBD1 (6 bases). This TCR came from a woman of 80 years or more with active or convalescent COVID-19. The CDR3: CASTHPGGTDTQYF. DNA for the CDR3: TGTGCCAGCACCCACCCAGGGGGCACAGATACGCAGTATTTT.